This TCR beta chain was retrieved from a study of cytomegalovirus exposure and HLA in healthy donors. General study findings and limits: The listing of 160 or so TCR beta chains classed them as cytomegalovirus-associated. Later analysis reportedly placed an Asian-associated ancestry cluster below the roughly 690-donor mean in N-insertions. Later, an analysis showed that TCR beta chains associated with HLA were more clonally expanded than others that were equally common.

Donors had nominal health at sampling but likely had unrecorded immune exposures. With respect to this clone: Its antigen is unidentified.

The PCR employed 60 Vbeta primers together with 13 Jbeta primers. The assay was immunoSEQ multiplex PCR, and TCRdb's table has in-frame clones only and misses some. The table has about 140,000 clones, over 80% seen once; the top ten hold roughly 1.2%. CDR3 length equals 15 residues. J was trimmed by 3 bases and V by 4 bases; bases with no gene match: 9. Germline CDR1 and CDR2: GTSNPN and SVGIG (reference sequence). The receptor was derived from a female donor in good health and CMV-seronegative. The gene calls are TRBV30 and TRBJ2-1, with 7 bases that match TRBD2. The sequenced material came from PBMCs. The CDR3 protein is CAWTPLAEFYNEQFF. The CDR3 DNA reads TGTGCCTGGACCCCGCTAGCGGAATTCTACAATGAGCAGTTCTTC.